Below are 2 T cell receptor beta chains sequenced from a single sample in a study of identical twins. MiXCR was run by TCRdb on the 5' RACE reads, yielding one entry per CDR3 protein. The sample contains 350,000 to 600,000 distinct CDR3 sequences, around 14% of which appear only once. This sample was also put to use in a study of yellow fever vaccine responses in identical twins.

Sequenced: CD4+ T cells sorted from blood. These receptor sequences come from a woman younger than 35 in good health.

This clonotype was detected a few times. This chain uses TRBV24-1 with TRBJ2-5, with 7 bases lining up with TRBD2. Germline loops: CDR1 KGHDR, CDR2 SFDVKD. The CDR3 is 16 residues long. After removal of 3 bases from V and 4 bases from J, the junction contained 10 bases not matched to a gene. The CDR3 bases are TGTGCCACCAGTGATGCCCGGGGGGAGAATGGAGAGACCCAGTACTTC. Amino acids: CATSDARGENGETQYF.

The rearrangement links TRBV30 to TRBJ2-3, with D unclear. Looked up from germline, CDR1 is GTSNPN and CDR2 is SVGIG (reference sequence). This CDR3 is 14 amino acids long. The V gene lost 2 bases and the J gene lost 6 bases, with 15 bases spanning the gap. This CDR3 reads CAWSPPTGRDTQYF. CDR3 bases: TGTGCCTGGAGTCCTCCGACCGGTAGGGATACGCAGTATTTT.